One and the same sample provided the 5 T cell receptor beta chains below, sequenced in a study of T cells in Graves' hyperthyroidism and ophthalmopathy. Authors of the study amplified TCR beta CDR3 regions from RNA transcripts. In the first-round RT-PCR of the TCR CDR3, the HTBI primer set was used. MiXCR, run by TCRdb on the multiplex PCR reads, gives a single entry per CDR3 protein. This sample yields about 600,000 distinct CDR3 sequences, of which 13% to 15% are seen a single time; less than 9% belongs to the top ten. The sequenced material came from blood. The receptors originated from a woman in her late teens or twenties with Graves' ophthalmopathy.

The J gene is TRBJ2-1, the V gene TRBV7-2, with TRBD2 matching over 8 bases. Germline loops: CDR1 SGHTA, CDR2 FQGNSA. The CDR3 is 13 amino acids. The V segment lost 4 bases and the J segment 10 bases; nucleotides outside the gene matches: 6. CDR3 sequence (DNA): TGTGCCAGCAGCTACCGGGAGGGGAGCGAGCAGTTCTTC. Translation: CASSYREGSEQFF.

This clonotype has ten or more counts. The rearrangement uses TRBV30 and TRBJ1-6; D possibly corresponds to TRBD1 (6 bases). V lost 2 bases to trimming and J lost 7 bases, with 9 bases between them. CDR3 size: 13 residues. The germline V gene encodes CDR1 GTSNPN and CDR2 SVGIG (reference sequence). The CDR3 protein is CAWSPDRNSPLHF. CDR3 nucleotide sequence: TGTGCCTGGAGTCCGGACAGAAATTCACCCCTCCACTTT.

This clonotype was observed many times. V gene TRBV19 combines with J gene TRBJ2-7; TRBD1 is a possible D gene (5 bases). This CDR3 has 13 amino acids. Trimming stripped 6 bases from V and 0 bases from J, with 9 bases between. The V gene's germline CDR1 is LNHDA and CDR2 SQIVND (reference sequence). The CDR3: CASRTRDSYEQYF. The CDR3 DNA reads as TGTGCCAGTAGGACCAGGGACTCCTACGAGCAGTACTTC.

This clonotype was counted once. A clone one base away is much larger, so this may be a read error. The gene calls are TRBV29-1 and TRBJ2-1, with 7 bases lining up with TRBD2. This CDR3 contains 14 residues. Germline V gene sequence: CDR1 SQVTM, CDR2 ANQGSEA. V dropped 6 bases and J dropped 7; count of bases not matched to a gene: 12. CDR3 nucleotides: TGCAGCGTCGAGGGGAGGGCCCTGGATAATGAGCAGTTCTTC. It translates to CSVEGRALDNEQFF.

There are many counts of this clonotype. The genes are TRBV6-1 and TRBJ1-2, with TRBD1 matching over 9 bases. Unmatched junction bases numbered 6, after V lost 6 bases and J lost 4 bases. Germline V gene sequence: CDR1 MNHNS, CDR2 SASEGT. The CDR3 runs to 14 residues. CDR3 loop: CASSRDRVSYGYTF. Here the CDR3 DNA reads TGTGCCAGCAGCCGGGACAGGGTGAGCTATGGCTACACCTTC.